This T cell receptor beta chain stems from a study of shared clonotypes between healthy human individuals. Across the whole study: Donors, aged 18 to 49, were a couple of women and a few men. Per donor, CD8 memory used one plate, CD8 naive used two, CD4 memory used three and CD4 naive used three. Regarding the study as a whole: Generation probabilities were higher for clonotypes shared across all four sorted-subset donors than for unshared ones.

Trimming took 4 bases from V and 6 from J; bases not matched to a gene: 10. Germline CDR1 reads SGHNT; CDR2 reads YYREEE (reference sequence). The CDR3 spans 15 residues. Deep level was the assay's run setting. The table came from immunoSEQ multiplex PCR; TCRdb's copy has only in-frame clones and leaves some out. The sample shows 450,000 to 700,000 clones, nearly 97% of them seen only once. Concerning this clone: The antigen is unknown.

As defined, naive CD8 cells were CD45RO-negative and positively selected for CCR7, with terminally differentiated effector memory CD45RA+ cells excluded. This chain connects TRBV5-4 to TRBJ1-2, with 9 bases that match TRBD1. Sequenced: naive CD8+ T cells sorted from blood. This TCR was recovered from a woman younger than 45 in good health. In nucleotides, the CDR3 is TGTGCCAGCAGCAGAGGGACAGGGATGGGTGATGGCTACACCTTC. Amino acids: CASSRGTGMGDGYTF.